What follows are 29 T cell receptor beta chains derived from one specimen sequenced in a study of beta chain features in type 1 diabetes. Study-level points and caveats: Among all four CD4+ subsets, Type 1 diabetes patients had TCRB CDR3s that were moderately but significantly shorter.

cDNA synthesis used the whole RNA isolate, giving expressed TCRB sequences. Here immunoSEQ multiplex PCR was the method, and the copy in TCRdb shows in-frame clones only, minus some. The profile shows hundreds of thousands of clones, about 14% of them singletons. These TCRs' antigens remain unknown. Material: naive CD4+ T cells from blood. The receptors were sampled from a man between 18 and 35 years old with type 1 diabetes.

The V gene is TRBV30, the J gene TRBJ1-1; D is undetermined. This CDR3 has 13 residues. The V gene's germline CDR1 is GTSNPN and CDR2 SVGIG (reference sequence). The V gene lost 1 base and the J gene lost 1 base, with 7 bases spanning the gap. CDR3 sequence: CAWSARGNTEAFF. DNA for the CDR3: TGTGCCTGGAGTGCCCGGGGGAACACTGAAGCTTTCTTT.

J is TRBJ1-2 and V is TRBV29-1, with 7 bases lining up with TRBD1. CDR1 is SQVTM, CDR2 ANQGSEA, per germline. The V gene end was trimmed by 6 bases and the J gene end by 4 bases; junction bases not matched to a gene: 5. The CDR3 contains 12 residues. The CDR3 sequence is CSVLQGVYGYTF. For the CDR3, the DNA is TGCAGCGTCCTTCAGGGGGTCTATGGCTACACCTTC.

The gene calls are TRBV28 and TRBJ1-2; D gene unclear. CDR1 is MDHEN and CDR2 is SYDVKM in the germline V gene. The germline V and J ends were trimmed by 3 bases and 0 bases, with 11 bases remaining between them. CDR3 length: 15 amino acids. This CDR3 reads CASSLTQLTNYGYTF. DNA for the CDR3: TGTGCCAGCAGTTTGACACAGCTGACTAACTATGGCTACACCTTC.

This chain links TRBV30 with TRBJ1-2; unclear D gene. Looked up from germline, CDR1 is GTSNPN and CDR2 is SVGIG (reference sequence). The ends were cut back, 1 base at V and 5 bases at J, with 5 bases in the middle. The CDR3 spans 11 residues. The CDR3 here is CAWSGSYGYTF. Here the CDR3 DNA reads TGTGCCTGGAGTGGATCATATGGCTACACCTTC.

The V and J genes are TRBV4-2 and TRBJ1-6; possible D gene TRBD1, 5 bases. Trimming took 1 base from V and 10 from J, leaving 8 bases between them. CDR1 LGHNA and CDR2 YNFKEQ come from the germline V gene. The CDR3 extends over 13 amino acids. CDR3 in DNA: TGTGCCAGCAGCCAAGGGGACCGATCACCCCTCCACTTT. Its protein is CASSQGDRSPLHF.

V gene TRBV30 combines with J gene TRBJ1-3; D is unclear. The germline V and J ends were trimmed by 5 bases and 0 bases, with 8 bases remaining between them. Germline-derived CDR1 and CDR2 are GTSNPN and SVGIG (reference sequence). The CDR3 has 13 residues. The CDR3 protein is CAWEGISGNTIYF. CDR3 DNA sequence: TGTGCCTGGGAGGGTATCTCTGGAAACACCATATATTTT.

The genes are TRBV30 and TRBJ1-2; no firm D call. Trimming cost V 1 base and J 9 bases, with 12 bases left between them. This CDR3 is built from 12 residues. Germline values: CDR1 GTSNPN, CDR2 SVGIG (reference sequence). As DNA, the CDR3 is TGTGCCTGGAGTGGTTCTCAAGGACGCTACACCTTC. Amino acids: CAWSGSQGRYTF.

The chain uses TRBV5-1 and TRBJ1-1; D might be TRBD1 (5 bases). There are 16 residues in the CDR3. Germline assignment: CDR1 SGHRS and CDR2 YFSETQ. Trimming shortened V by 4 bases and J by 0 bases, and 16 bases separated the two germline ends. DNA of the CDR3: TGCGCCAGCAGCGTCCGCGGGGCGACAGTGAACACTGAAGCTTTCTTT. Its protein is CASSVRGATVNTEAFF.

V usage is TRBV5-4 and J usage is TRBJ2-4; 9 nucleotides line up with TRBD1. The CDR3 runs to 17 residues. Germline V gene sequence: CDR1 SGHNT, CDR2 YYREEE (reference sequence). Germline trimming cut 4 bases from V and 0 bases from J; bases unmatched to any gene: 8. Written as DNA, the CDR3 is TGTGCCAGCAGCCCGACAGGGGGGGATCTAGCCAAAAACATTCAGTACTTC. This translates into CASSPTGGDLAKNIQYF.

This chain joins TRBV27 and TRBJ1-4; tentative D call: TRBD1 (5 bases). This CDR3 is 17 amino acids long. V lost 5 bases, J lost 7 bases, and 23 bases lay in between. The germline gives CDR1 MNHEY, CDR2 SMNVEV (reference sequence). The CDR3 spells CASSPRQEGSTTEKLFF. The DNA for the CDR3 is TGTGCCAGCAGTCCTCGACAAGAGGGGAGCACAACTGAAAAACTGTTTTTT.

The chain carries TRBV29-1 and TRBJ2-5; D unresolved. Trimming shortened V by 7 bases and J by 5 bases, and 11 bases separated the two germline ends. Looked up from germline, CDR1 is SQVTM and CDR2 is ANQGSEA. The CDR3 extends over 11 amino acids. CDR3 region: CSASARETQYF. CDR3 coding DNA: TGCAGCGCCTCGGCCCGGGAGACCCAGTACTTC.

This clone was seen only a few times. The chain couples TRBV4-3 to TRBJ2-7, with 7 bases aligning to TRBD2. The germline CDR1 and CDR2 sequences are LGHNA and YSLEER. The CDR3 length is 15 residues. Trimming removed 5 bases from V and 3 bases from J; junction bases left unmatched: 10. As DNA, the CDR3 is TGCGCCAGCAGCGCACAGCGGGGAATTGGCTACGAGCAGTACTTC. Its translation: CASSAQRGIGYEQYF.

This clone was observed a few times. This chain's CDR3 is CASSYEDLGYTF. CDR3 nucleotides: TGTGCCAGCAGTTACGAGGACCTCGGCTACACCTTC. The chain links TRBV6-6 to TRBJ1-2; D is unclear. The V gene's germline CDR1 is MNHNY and CDR2 SVGAGI (reference sequence). The CDR3 is 12 amino acids. Trimming removed 2 bases from V and 8 bases from J, with 9 bases in between.

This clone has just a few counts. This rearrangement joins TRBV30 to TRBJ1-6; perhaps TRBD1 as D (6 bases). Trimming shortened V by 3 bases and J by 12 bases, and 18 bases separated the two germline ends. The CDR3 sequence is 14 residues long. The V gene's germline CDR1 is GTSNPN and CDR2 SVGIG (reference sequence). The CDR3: CAWSPAGGPVPLHF. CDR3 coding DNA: TGTGCCTGGAGCCCAGCTGGGGGCCCTGTACCCCTCCACTTT.

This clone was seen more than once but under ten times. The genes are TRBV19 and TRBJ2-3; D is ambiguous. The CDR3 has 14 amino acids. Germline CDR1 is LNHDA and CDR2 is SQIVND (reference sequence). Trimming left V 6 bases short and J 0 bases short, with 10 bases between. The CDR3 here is CASRTAASTDTQYF. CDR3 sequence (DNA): TGTGCCAGTAGGACCGCGGCTAGCACAGATACGCAGTATTTT.

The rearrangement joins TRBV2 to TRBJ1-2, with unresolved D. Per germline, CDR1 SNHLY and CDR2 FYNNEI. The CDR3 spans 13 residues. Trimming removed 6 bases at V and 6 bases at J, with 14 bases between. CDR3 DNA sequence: TGTGCCAGCAGATCTCCGGGCGCACATGGCTACACCTTC. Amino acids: CASRSPGAHGYTF.

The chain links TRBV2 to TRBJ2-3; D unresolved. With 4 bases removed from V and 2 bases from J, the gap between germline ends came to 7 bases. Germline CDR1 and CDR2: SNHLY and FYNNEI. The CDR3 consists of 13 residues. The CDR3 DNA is TGTGCCAGCAGTGTACGTTCCACAGATACGCAGTATTTT. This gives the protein CASSVRSTDTQYF.

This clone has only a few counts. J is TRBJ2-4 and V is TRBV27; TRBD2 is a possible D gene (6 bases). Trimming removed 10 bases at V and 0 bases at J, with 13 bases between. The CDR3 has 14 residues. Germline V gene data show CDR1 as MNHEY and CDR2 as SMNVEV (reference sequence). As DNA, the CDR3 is TGTGCCACGCGGGGAGGTCTAGCCAAAAACATTCAGTACTTC. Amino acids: CATRGGLAKNIQYF.

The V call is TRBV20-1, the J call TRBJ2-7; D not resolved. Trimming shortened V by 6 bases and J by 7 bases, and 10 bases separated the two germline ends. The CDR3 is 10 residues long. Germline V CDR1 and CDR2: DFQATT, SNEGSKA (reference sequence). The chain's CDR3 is CSAGNREQYF. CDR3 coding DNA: TGCAGTGCCGGAAATAGGGAGCAGTACTTC.

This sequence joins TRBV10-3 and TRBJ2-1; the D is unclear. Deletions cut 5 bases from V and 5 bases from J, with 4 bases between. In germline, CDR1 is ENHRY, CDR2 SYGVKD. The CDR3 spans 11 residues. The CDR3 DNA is TGTGCCATCAGTCTAAACAATGAGCAGTTCTTC. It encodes CAISLNNEQFF.

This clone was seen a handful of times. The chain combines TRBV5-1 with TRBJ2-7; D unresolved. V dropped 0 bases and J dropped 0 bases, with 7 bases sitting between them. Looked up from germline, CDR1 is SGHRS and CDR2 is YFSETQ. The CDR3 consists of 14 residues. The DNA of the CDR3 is TGCGCCAGCAGCTTGGAGACGAGCTCCTACGAGCAGTACTTC. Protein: CASSLETSSYEQYF.

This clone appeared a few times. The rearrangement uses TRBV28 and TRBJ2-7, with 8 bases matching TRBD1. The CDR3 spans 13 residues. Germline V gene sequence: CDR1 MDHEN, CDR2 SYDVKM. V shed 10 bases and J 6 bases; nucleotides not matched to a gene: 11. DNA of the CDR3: TGTGCCACCATGCTGGCAGGGGGCGGCGAGCAGTACTTC. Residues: CATMLAGGGEQYF.

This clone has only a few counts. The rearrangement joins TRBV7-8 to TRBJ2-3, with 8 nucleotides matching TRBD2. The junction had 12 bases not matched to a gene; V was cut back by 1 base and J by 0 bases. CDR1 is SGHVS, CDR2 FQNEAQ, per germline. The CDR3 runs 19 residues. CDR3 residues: CASSLGRVAGLSSTDTQYF. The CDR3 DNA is TGTGCCAGCAGCTTAGGGAGAGTAGCGGGGCTTTCTAGCACAGATACGCAGTATTTT.

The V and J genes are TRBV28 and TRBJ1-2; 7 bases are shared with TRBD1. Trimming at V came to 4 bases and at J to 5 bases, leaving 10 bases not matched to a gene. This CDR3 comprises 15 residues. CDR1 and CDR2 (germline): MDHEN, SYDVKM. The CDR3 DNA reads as TGTGCCAGCAGTTCTCTACCCCCAGGGGGGTATGGCTACACCTTC. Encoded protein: CASSSLPPGGYGYTF.

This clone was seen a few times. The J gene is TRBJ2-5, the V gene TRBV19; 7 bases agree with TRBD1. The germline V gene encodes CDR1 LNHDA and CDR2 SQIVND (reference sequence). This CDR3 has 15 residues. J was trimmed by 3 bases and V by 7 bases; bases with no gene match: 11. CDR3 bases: TGTGCCAGTACCAAACTCGGACAGGAGGAAGAGACCCAGTACTTC. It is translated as CASTKLGQEEETQYF.

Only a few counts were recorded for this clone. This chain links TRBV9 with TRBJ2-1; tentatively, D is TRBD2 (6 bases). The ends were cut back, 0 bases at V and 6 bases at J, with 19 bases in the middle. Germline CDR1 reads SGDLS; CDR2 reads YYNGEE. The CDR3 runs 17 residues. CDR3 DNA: TGTGCCAGCAGCGTAGTCGGGGGTCCAAAACCCCCCAATGAGCAGTTCTTC. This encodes CASSVVGGPKPPNEQFF.

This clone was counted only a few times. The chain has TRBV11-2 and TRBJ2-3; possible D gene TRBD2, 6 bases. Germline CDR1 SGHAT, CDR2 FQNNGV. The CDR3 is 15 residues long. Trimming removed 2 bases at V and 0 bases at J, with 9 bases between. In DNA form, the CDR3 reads TGTGCCAGCAGCTTAACCGCGGGGAGCACAGATACGCAGTATTTT. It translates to CASSLTAGSTDTQYF. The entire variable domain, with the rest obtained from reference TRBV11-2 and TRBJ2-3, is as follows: EAGVAQSPRYKIIEKRQSVAFWCNPISGHATLYWYQQILGQGPKLLIQFQNNGVVDDSQLPKDRFSAERLKGVDSTLKIQPAKLEDSAVYLCASSLTAGSTDTQYFGPGTRLTVL.

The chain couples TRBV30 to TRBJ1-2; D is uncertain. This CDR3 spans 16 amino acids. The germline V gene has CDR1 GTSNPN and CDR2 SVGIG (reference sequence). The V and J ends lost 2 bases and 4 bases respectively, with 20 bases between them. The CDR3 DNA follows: TGTGCCTGGAGTTCCCCCGGCGGCTTCATCTTCTATGGCTACACCTTC. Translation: CAWSSPGGFIFYGYTF.

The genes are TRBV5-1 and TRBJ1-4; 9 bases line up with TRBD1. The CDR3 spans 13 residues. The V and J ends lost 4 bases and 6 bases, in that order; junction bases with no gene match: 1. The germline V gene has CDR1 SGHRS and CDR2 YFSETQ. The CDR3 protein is CASSRTGDEKLFF. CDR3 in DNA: TGCGCCAGCAGCAGGACAGGGGATGAAAAACTGTTTTTT.